A selection of T cell receptor beta chains follows, all from one sample in a study of cytomegalovirus exposure and HLA in healthy donors. TCRdb's copy holds only in-frame clones and misses some; the assay was immunoSEQ multiplex PCR. The sample lists 65,000 to 95,000 clones, about 78% occurring once. Sequenced material: PBMCs. The origin of the receptors is a male donor in good health and CMV-seropositive. Each CDR3 is given with its conserved first and last residue. A D gene is named only where the DNA matches it firmly. The size of a clone is reported for some rows only, either as once, few or many, or as a class for expanded clones.

d_call: TRBD1; clone_size: .; v_call: TRBV4-1; j_call: TRBJ1-3; cdr3_aa: CASNQYRQGHSGSTIYF; cdr3_nt: TGCGCCAGCAACCAGTACCGACAGGGCCACTCTGGAAGCACCATATATTTT
d_call: .; clone_size: .; v_call: TRBV4-1; j_call: TRBJ2-7; cdr3_aa: CASSQPGSYEQYF; cdr3_nt: TGCGCCAGCAGCCAGCCAGGCTCCTACGAGCAGTACTTC
d_call: .; clone_size: .; v_call: TRBV28; j_call: TRBJ1-5; cdr3_aa: CASSLLAGNSNQPQHF; cdr3_nt: TGTGCCAGCAGTTTATTAGCAGGGAATAGCAATCAGCCCCAGCATTTT
d_call: TRBD1; clone_size: .; v_call: TRBV27; j_call: TRBJ2-3; cdr3_aa: CASSFRTGITDTQYF; cdr3_nt: TGTGCCAGCAGTTTCAGGACAGGAATCACAGATACGCAGTATTTT
d_call: TRBD2; clone_size: .; v_call: TRBV5-1; j_call: TRBJ2-3; cdr3_aa: CASSSKRTSGGEDTQYF; cdr3_nt: TGCGCCAGCAGCTCGAAAAGGACTAGCGGGGGAGAAGATACGCAGTATTTT
d_call: .; clone_size: .; v_call: TRBV28; j_call: TRBJ1-2; cdr3_aa: CAAGGNYGYTF; cdr3_nt: TGTGCCGCGGGCGGGAACTATGGCTACACCTTC
d_call: TRBD1; clone_size: .; v_call: TRBV6-5; j_call: TRBJ2-7; cdr3_aa: CASSWDRTPLRDEQYF; cdr3_nt: TGTGCCAGCAGTTGGGACAGGACCCCCCTTAGGGACGAGCAGTACTTC
d_call: TRBD2; clone_size: .; v_call: TRBV30; j_call: TRBJ2-1; cdr3_aa: CALNGGGSVNEQFF; cdr3_nt: TGTGCCTTAAATGGTGGCGGGAGTGTTAATGAGCAGTTCTTC
d_call: TRBD2; clone_size: .; v_call: TRBV27; j_call: TRBJ2-7; cdr3_aa: CASSPRLAGGVYEQYF; cdr3_nt: TGTGCCAGCAGTCCGCGTCTAGCGGGAGGGGTATACGAGCAGTACTTC
d_call: TRBD1; clone_size: .; v_call: TRBV5-1; j_call: TRBJ2-1; cdr3_aa: CASSRPGQADNEQFF; cdr3_nt: TGCGCCAGCAGCCGACCGGGACAGGCTGACAATGAGCAGTTCTTC
d_call: TRBD2; clone_size: .; v_call: TRBV5-4; j_call: TRBJ2-7; cdr3_aa: CASSALAGEPYEQYF; cdr3_nt: TGTGCCAGCAGCGCCTTAGCGGGAGAGCCCTACGAGCAGTACTTC
d_call: TRBD1; clone_size: .; v_call: TRBV10-3; j_call: TRBJ2-3; cdr3_aa: CAISVGQGGTDTQYF; cdr3_nt: TGTGCCATCAGTGTGGGACAGGGAGGGACAGATACGCAGTATTTT
d_call: TRBD1; clone_size: .; v_call: TRBV7-6; j_call: TRBJ2-7; cdr3_aa: CASSSRQGLSSYEQYF; cdr3_nt: TGTGCCAGCAGCTCCCGACAGGGCCTAAGCTCCTACGAGCAGTACTTC
d_call: TRBD1; clone_size: .; v_call: TRBV28; j_call: TRBJ1-1; cdr3_aa: CASRKRTGVNTEAFF; cdr3_nt: TGTGCCAGCAGAAAACGGACAGGGGTGAACACTGAAGCTTTCTTT
d_call: TRBD2; clone_size: .; v_call: TRBV4-2; j_call: TRBJ2-3; cdr3_aa: CASSELAGVVDTQYF; cdr3_nt: TGTGCCAGCAGCGAACTAGCGGGAGTTGTAGATACGCAGTATTTT
d_call: .; clone_size: once; v_call: TRBV20-1; j_call: TRBJ2-7; cdr3_aa: CSARVFDEQYF; cdr3_nt: TGCAGTGCACGAGTCTTCGACGAGCAGTACTTC
d_call: .; clone_size: .; v_call: TRBV7-9; j_call: TRBJ2-3; cdr3_aa: CSSSSISGGIRQYF; cdr3_nt: TGTTCCAGCAGCAGTATCTCCGGGGGAATAAGGCAGTATTTT